This is a list of T cell receptor beta chains from one sample in a study of blood T cell repertoires in COVID-19. The table came from immunoSEQ multiplex PCR; TCRdb's copy has only in-frame clones and leaves some out. This table holds some 350,000 clones, over 70% found once. Sequencing was done on a sample of peripheral blood. The source of these receptors is a woman between 50 and 59 years old with COVID-19, enrolled during active disease. Both conserved end residues are part of each CDR3. The order of the fields is clone size, V gene, J gene, D gene, CDR3 DNA, CDR3 protein. D genes are given only for firm matches. Part of the rows lack a size; the others show once, few, many or a class for expanded clones.

NA	TRBV6-4	TRBJ2-1	NA	TGTGCCAGCAGTGAAACGGGTAACTCCTACAATGAGCAGTTCTTC	CASSETGNSYNEQFF
NA	TRBV25-1	TRBJ1-1	NA	TGTGCCAGTCGACGGAGTAACACTGAAGCTTTCTTT	CASRRSNTEAFF
NA	TRBV18	TRBJ1-2	NA	TGTGCCAGCTCACCAGAGCAGGGGAACTTCTATGGCTACACCTTC	CASSPEQGNFYGYTF
NA	TRBV11-2	TRBJ2-3	TRBD2	TGTGCCAGCAGCTTAGCGCTTACTAGCGGGAGGGATACGCAGTATTTT	CASSLALTSGRDTQYF
NA	TRBV7-8	TRBJ2-1	NA	TGTGCCAGCAGCTCTAGGGGGTTGACTGACGGCAGTGAGCAGTTCTTC	CASSSRGLTDGSEQFF
NA	TRBV5-1	TRBJ2-7	NA	TGCGCCAGCAGCTCGGGGGGCTGGGACTACGAGCAGTACTTC	CASSSGGWDYEQYF
once	TRBV19	TRBJ2-6	TRBD1	TGTGCCAGTAGTACCTACAAACCGGGACAGGGCTCAACTGGGGCCAACGTCCTGACTTTC	CASSTYKPGQGSTGANVLTF
few	TRBV4-2	TRBJ2-7	TRBD2	TGTGCCAGCAGCCAAGGATCGGGACTAGCGGTCTCCTACGAGCAGTACTTC	CASSQGSGLAVSYEQYF
NA	TRBV19	TRBJ2-5	TRBD1	TGTGCCAGTAGTTCAGGACAGGGCGGGGAGACCCAGTACTTC	CASSSGQGGETQYF
NA	TRBV7-2	TRBJ2-5	NA	TGTGCCAGCAGCCGTTACCAAGAGACCCAGTACTTC	CASSRYQETQYF
NA	TRBV4-3	TRBJ2-1	TRBD1	TGCGCCAGCAGCCAAGTCTGGACAGGGGGGCAACAGTTCTTC	CASSQVWTGGQQFF
NA	TRBV11-2	TRBJ1-2	NA	TGTGCCAGCAGCTTAGATGGGGGAGGCTATGGCTACACCTTC	CASSLDGGGYGYTF
once	TRBV5-1	TRBJ1-4	NA	TGCGCCAGCAGCTGGGGATCCTCGCGGGCAACTAATGAAAAACTGTTTTTT	CASSWGSSRATNEKLFF
NA	TRBV29-1	TRBJ2-7	TRBD2	TGCAGCGTCGGAAGCGGGAACGAGCAGTACTTC	CSVGSGNEQYF
once	TRBV5-8	TRBJ2-6	NA	TGTGCCAGCAGCCCTGGCAGGGTGTACGGGGCCAACGTCCTGACTTTC	CASSPGRVYGANVLTF
NA	TRBV19	TRBJ2-2	TRBD1	TGTGCCACGACCCGACAGGGTATCGGTTCCGGGGAGCTGTTTTTT	CATTRQGIGSGELFF
NA	TRBV7-9	TRBJ1-4	NA	TGTGCCAGCAGCCTAGGACAGCCTAATGAAAAACTGTTTTTT	CASSLGQPNEKLFF
few	TRBV4-1	TRBJ1-2	NA	TGCGCCAGCAGCCCACCCGGACAGCCCTATGGCTACACCTTC	CASSPPGQPYGYTF
NA	TRBV7-3	TRBJ2-1	TRBD2	TGTGCCAGCAGTGAACTAGCGCCCTACAATGAGCAGTTCTTC	CASSELAPYNEQFF
once	TRBV30	TRBJ2-3	TRBD2	TGTGCCTGGAGTGTTCTAGCGGGAGTAACAGATACGCAGTATTTT	CAWSVLAGVTDTQYF
once	TRBV20-1	TRBJ2-1	TRBD1	TGCAGTGCTGGTGGCGGGACAGGGAGGAATGAGCAGTTCTTC	CSAGGGTGRNEQFF
NA	TRBV28	TRBJ2-3	TRBD2	TGTGCCAGCAGCCCGGGACTAGCGGGAGGGCCAGCTACGCAGTATTTT	CASSPGLAGGPATQYF
NA	TRBV19	TRBJ1-1	TRBD1	TGTGCCAGTAGTAAGACAGGGGGCGGGGGCACTGAAGCTTTCTTT	CASSKTGGGGTEAFF
NA	TRBV4-1	TRBJ2-2	TRBD2	TGCGCCAGCAGCCCAACGGGACTAGCGTCGAACACCGGGGAGCTGTTTTTT	CASSPTGLASNTGELFF
NA	TRBV3-1/TRBV3-2	TRBJ1-2	NA	TGTGCCAGCAGCCCTGGGGCTCTTAACTATGGCTACACCTTC	CASSPGALNYGYTF
NA	TRBV4-1	TRBJ2-4	NA	TGCGCCAGCAGCCAACGGGAAAATCAACGGTACTTC	CASSQRENQRYF
NA	TRBV27	TRBJ2-2	TRBD1	TGTGCCAGCAGTCGACAGGGCCCCGGGGAGCTGTTTTTT	CASSRQGPGELFF
NA	TRBV11-2	TRBJ2-2	NA	TGTGCCAGCAGCAGACTAGGACAGGCCACAGCTCGGGAGCTGTTTTTT	CASSRLGQATARELFF
NA	TRBV10-2	TRBJ2-5	NA	TGCGCCAGCCTAAACCGAGGGACCCAGTACTTC	CASLNRGTQYF
NA	TRBV5-1	TRBJ2-1	TRBD1	TGCGCCAGCAGCTTGGCCGGGACAGGGAAAAACAATGAGCAGTTCTTC	CASSLAGTGKNNEQFF
NA	TRBV7-3	TRBJ2-1	NA	TGTGCCAGCAGCTTAGCGAACAATGAGCAGTTCTTC	CASSLANNEQFF
NA	TRBV7-6	TRBJ1-1	NA	TGTGCCAGCAGCTTACAAATCGAGGGTTTGAACACTGAAGCTTTCTTT	CASSLQIEGLNTEAFF
NA	TRBV15	TRBJ1-2	TRBD1	TGTGCCACCAGGGGGACAGGGGTAGGCTATGGCTACACCTTC	CATRGTGVGYGYTF
NA	TRBV21-1	TRBJ2-4	NA	TGTGCCAGCAGCAAAGCGGGGGCCGATCTGAGGCGTAAAAACATTCAGTACTTC	CASSKAGADLRRKNIQYF
NA	TRBV11-2	TRBJ1-2	NA	TGTGCCAGCAGCTTAAGTGACGGGCGGGTTGGCTACACCTTC	CASSLSDGRVGYTF
NA	TRBV5-1	TRBJ2-2	TRBD2	TGCGCCAGTGCGGGACTAGCGGACAACACCGGGGAGCTGTTTTTT	CASAGLADNTGELFF
few	TRBV27	TRBJ2-7	NA	TGTGCCAGCAGTTCCCTCGTGAACACCTACGAGCAGTACTTC	CASSSLVNTYEQYF
NA	TRBV27	TRBJ2-2	NA	TGTGCCAGTTCCCTGGGGGAGGCCGGGGAGCTGTTTTTT	CASSLGEAGELFF
many	TRBV7-2	TRBJ2-7	TRBD1	TGTGCCAGCAGCTTAGGCCGGACAGGGGTCTACGAGCAGTACTTC	CASSLGRTGVYEQYF
once	TRBV24-1	TRBJ2-1	TRBD2	TGTGCCACCAGTGACCCCGGGACTAGCGGGAGAGTTGAGCAGTTCTTC	CATSDPGTSGRVEQFF
once	TRBV5-1	TRBJ2-5	TRBD1	TGCGCCAGCAGCTTGCAGGGGGCGACGGGTCAAGAGACCCAGTACTTC	CASSLQGATGQETQYF
NA	TRBV7-9	TRBJ2-1	NA	TGTGCCAGCAGCTTACGGGTTCGAGCGGGCGATGAGCAGTTCTTC	CASSLRVRAGDEQFF
NA	TRBV9	TRBJ2-5	TRBD2	TGTGCCAGCAGCGTAGACGTTAGCGGGACTGGGAAGACCCAGTACTTC	CASSVDVSGTGKTQYF
NA	TRBV19	TRBJ2-7	TRBD2	TGTGCCAGCCAACCTAGCGGGAGCACATACGAGCAGTACTTC	CASQPSGSTYEQYF
NA	TRBV5-1	TRBJ1-2	TRBD1	TGCGCCAGCAGCTTGGGTACCGGGACAGGGTATGGCTACACCTTC	CASSLGTGTGYGYTF
NA	TRBV24-1	TRBJ2-5	NA	TGTGCCACCAGTGATTTGTTCACGGGTCGGGAGACCCAGTACTTC	CATSDLFTGRETQYF
NA	TRBV11-2	TRBJ2-5	NA	TGTGCCAGCAGCGCGATCGATCGGGTCGAGACCCAGTACTTC	CASSAIDRVETQYF
many	TRBV2	TRBJ2-7	NA	TGTGCCAGCACGACACCCGACTCCTACGAGCAGTACTTC	CASTTPDSYEQYF
NA	TRBV6-2/TRBV6-3	TRBJ1-2	NA	TGTGCCAGCAGTTACGGGGACACCCGAGACTATGGCTACACCTTC	CASSYGDTRDYGYTF